This TCR beta chain stems from a study of blood T cell repertoires in COVID-19. Study context: Material from acute and convalescent COVID-19 was sourced from the United States, Italy and Spain. PBMCs, B-cell-depleted T cells, or T cells provided the cDNA or gDNA that made up the material.

Study processing details: Amplification from reference gene primers served as the basis for estimated nucleated cell counts. Clones were sequenced by immunoSEQ multiplex PCR, and TCRdb holds only the in-frame ones, with some missing. V, J and clone size are those of that table, while D and trimming were read from the DNA. Counted here are 200,000 to 250,000 clones, over 90% occurring once; the ten biggest clones make up around 0.83%. This CDR3 has 14 amino acids. Trimming took 3 bases from V and 8 from J; bases not matched to a gene: 10. Germline lookup yields CDR1 DFQATT and CDR2 SNEGSKA (reference sequence).

The receptor was derived from a man aged 25 to 45 with COVID-19, enrolled during active disease. V usage is TRBV20-1 and J usage is TRBJ2-1, with 7 bases fitting TRBD2. The sample comprised peripheral blood. The CDR3 loop reads CSASERSGTHEQFF. CDR3 bases: TGCAGTGCTAGTGAACGGAGCGGGACCCATGAGCAGTTCTTC.